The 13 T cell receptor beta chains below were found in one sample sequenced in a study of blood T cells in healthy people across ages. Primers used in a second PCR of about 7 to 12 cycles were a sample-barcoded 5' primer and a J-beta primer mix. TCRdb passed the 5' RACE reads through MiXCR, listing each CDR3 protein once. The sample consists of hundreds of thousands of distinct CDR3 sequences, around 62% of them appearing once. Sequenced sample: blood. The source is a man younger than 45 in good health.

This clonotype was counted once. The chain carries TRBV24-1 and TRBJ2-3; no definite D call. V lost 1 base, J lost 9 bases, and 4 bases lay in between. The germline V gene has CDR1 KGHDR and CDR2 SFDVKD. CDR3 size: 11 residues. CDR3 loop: CATSDFNTQYF. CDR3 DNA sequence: TGTGCCACCAGTGATTTTAACACGCAGTATTTT.

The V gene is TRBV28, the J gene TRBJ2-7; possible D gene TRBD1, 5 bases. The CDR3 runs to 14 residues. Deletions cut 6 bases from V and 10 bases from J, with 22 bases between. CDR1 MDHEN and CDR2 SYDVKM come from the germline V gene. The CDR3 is CASRYSRLQGTQYF. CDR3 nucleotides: TGTGCCAGCAGATATTCCCGGCTGCAGGGTACCCAGTACTTC.

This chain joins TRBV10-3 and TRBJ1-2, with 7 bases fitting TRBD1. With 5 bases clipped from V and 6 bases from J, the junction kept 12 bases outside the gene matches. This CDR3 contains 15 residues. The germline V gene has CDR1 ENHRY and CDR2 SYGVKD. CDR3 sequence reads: CAISLGGGDVNGYTF. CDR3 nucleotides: TGTGCCATCAGTTTAGGGGGCGGCGATGTTAATGGCTACACCTTC.

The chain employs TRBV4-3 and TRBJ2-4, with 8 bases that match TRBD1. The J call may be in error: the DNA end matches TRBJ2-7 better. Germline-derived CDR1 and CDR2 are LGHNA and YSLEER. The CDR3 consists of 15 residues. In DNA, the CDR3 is TGCGCCAGCAGCCACTCGACAGGGGATGCCTACGAGCAGTACTTC. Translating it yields CASSHSTGDAYEQYF.

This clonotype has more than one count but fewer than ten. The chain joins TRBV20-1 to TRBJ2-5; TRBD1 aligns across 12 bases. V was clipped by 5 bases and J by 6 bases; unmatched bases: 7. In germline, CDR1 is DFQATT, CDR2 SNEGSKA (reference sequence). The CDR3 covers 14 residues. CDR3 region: CSAVPGQGAQTQYF. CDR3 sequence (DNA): TGCAGTGCTGTACCGGGACAGGGGGCACAGACCCAGTACTTC.

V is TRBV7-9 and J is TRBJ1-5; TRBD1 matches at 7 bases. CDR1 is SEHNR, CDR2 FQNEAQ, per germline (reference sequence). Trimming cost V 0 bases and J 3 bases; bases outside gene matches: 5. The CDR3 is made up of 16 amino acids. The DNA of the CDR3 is TGTGCCAGCAGCTTAGCGGGGGGACAGACCAATCAGCCCCAGCATTTT. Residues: CASSLAGGQTNQPQHF.

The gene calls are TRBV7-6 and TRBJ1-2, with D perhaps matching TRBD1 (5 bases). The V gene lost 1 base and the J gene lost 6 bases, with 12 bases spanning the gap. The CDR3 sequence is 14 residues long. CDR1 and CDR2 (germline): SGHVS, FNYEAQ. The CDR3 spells CASSLDKGTDGYTF. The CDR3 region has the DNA TGTGCCAGCAGCTTAGACAAGGGGACGGATGGCTACACCTTC.

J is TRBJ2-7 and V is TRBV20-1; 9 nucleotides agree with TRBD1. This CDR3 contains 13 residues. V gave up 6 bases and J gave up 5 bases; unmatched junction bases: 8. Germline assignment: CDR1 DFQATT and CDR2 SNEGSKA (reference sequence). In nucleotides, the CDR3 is TGCAGTGCCCTGACAGGGGGGGTAAACGAGCAGTACTTC. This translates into CSALTGGVNEQYF.

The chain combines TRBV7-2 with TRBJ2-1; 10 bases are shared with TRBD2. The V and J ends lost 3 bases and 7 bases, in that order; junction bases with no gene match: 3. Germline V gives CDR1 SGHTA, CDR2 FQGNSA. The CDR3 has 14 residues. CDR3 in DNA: TGTGCCAGCAGCTTCGGACTAGCGGAAAATGAGCAGTTCTTC. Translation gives CASSFGLAENEQFF.

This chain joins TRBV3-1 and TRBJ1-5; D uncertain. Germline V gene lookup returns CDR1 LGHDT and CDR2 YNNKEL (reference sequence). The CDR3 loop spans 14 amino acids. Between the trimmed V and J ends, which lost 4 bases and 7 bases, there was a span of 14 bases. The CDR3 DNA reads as TGTGCCAGCAGCCTTCGGGAGGGCGGACAGCCCCAGCATTTT. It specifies CASSLREGGQPQHF.

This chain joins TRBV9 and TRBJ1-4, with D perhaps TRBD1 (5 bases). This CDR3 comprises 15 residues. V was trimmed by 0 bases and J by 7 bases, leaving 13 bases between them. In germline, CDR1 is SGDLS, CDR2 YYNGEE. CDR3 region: CASSVGDTGGEKLFF. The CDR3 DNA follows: TGTGCCAGCAGCGTAGGTGACACCGGGGGTGAAAAACTGTTTTTT.

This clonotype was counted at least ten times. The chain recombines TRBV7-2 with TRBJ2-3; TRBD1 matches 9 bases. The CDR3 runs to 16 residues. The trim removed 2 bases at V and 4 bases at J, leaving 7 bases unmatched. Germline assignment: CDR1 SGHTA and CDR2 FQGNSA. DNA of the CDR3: TGTGCCAGCAGCTTAACAGGGGGCCCTAGCGCAGATACGCAGTATTTT. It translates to CASSLTGGPSADTQYF.

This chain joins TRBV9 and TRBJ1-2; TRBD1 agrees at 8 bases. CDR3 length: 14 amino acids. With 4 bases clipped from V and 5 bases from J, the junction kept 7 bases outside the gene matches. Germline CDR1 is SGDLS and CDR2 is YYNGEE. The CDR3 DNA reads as TGTGCCAGCAGCAATTTTCAGGGGGCATATGGCTACACCTTC. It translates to CASSNFQGAYGYTF. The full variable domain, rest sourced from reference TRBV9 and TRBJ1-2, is DSGVTQTPKHLITATGQRVTLRCSPRSGDLSVYWYQQSLDQGLQFLIQYYNGEERAKGNILERFSAQQFPDLHSELNLSSLELGDSALYFCASSNFQGAYGYTFGSGTRLTVV.